Following are 21 T cell receptor beta chains from one sample sequenced in a study. From the reads, TCRdb called clonotypes with MiXCR, one entry per CDR3 protein. The sample shows nearly 15,000 distinct CDR3 sequences, approximately 30% of them seen only once. The source material was blood. These receptors were taken from a human donor.

This clonotype was detected only a few times. The J gene is TRBJ2-7, the V gene TRBV14; D is unclear. V was cut by 4 bases and J by 1 base, with 2 bases left in between. The CDR3 extends over 11 amino acids. Germline loops: CDR1 SGHDN, CDR2 FVKESK. The CDR3 is CASSLSYEQYF. The DNA of the CDR3 is TGTGCCAGCAGCCTTTCCTACGAGCAGTACTTC.

This chain joins TRBV18 and TRBJ2-1, with D uncertain. The DNA matches TRBJ2-3 better at its end, which makes the J call doubtful. This CDR3 spans 15 amino acids. Germline V gene sequence: CDR1 KGHSH, CDR2 LQKENI. The CDR3 nucleotides are TGTGCCAGCTCACCCCGCGGAGAGTCCTACAATGAGCAGTATTTT. Translating gives CASSPRGESYNEQYF.

By sample share, this clonotype is medium-sized (0.01 to 0.1%). This chain uses TRBV4-2 with TRBJ2-7; 7 bases align to TRBD2. This CDR3 spans 14 amino acids. V was pared by 8 bases and J by 5 bases, with 12 bases of the junction left unmatched. Germline CDR1 and CDR2: LGHNA and YNFKEQ. The CDR3 DNA reads as TGTGCCAGCCCTATTTGGTTGGCGGGAGACGAGCAGTACTTC. Translating it yields CASPIWLAGDEQYF.

The chain couples TRBV1 to TRBJ1-3. TRBV1 is assigned pseudogene status. There are 17 residues in the CDR3. CDR3 DNA: TGCACCAGCAGCCAAGATCAGACCCCGCGTCCTGGAAACACCATATATTTT. It yields the protein CTSSQDQTPRPGNTIYF.

This chain links TRBV28 with TRBJ2-1, with D unresolved. Trimming shortened V by 5 bases and J by 6 bases, and 8 bases separated the two germline ends. The germline V gene encodes CDR1 MDHEN and CDR2 SYDVKM. The CDR3 is 12 amino acids. The CDR3 loop reads CASSEQFNEQFF. The CDR3 DNA reads TGTGCCAGCAGTGAACAGTTCAATGAGCAGTTCTTC. The entire variable domain, with the rest obtained from reference TRBV28 and TRBJ2-1, is as follows: DVKVTQSSRYLVKRTGEKVFLECVQDMDHENMFWYRQDPGLGLRLIYFSYDVKMKEKGDIPEGYSVSREKKERFSLILESASTNQTSMYLCASSEQFNEQFFGPGTRLTVL.

By frequency in the sample, this clonotype is medium-sized (0.01 to 0.1%). The genes are TRBV4-3 and TRBJ2-7; 7 nucleotides line up with TRBD2. Trimming took 0 bases from V and 2 from J; bases not matched to a gene: 7. Germline V CDR1 and CDR2: LGHNA, YSLEER. CDR3 length: 16 amino acids. The CDR3 reads CASSQDWASGPYEQYF. The CDR3 DNA reads as TGCGCCAGCAGCCAAGATTGGGCTAGCGGACCCTACGAGCAGTACTTC.

J is TRBJ2-1 and V is TRBV20-1, with TRBD2 matching 11 bases. Germline loops: CDR1 DFQATT, CDR2 SNEGSKA (reference sequence). There are 13 residues in the CDR3. Germline trimming cut 6 bases from V and 5 bases from J; bases unmatched to any gene: 3. The CDR3 protein is CSARLAGHNEQFF. In DNA, the CDR3 is TGCAGTGCAAGACTAGCGGGACACAATGAGCAGTTCTTC.

Concerning this clonotype itself: This may arise from a read error, as a much more abundant clone is one base away. The J gene is TRBJ1-1, the V gene TRBV4-1, with D unresolved. Germline CDR1 is MGHRA and CDR2 is YSYEKL. The CDR3 is 13 residues long. Trimming shortened V by 1 base and J by 6 bases, and 9 bases separated the two germline ends. This CDR3 is CASSQGCLAEAFF. CDR3 sequence (DNA): TGCGCCAGCAGCCAAGGTTGTCTTGCTGAAGCTTTCTTT.

There are many counts of this clonotype. V usage is TRBV4-3 and J usage is TRBJ2-5; tentatively, D is TRBD1 (6 bases). The CDR3 contains 13 residues. Trimming removed 5 bases at V and 4 bases at J, with 11 bases between. Germline V gene data show CDR1 as LGHNA and CDR2 as YSLEER. CDR3 nucleotide sequence: TGCGCCAGCAGCGGGGACACACGAGAGACCCAGTACTTC. Translated, it gives CASSGDTRETQYF.

By share of the sample, this clonotype is medium-sized. This chain joins TRBV4-3 and TRBJ2-2; 8 bases are shared with TRBD2. Germline trimming cut 0 bases from V and 1 base from J; bases unmatched to any gene: 4. The CDR3 has 17 amino acids. The germline CDR1 and CDR2 sequences are LGHNA and YSLEER. This chain's CDR3 is CASSQEYGTRNTGELFF. The CDR3 DNA reads TGCGCCAGCAGCCAAGAATATGGGACTAGGAACACCGGGGAGCTGTTTTTT.

The sample holds many counts of this clonotype. The gene calls are TRBV12-3 or TRBV12-4 and TRBJ2-5; D not certain. Trimming pared 2 bases from V and 5 bases from J, leaving 6 bases between. There are 12 residues in the CDR3. CDR3 region: CASSLYRETQYF. In nucleotides, the CDR3 is TGTGCCAGCAGTTTATACCGGGAGACCCAGTACTTC.

There are many counts of this clonotype. This rearrangement joins TRBV29-1 to TRBJ1-3, with TRBD1 matching over 7 bases. V lost 6 bases, J lost 4 bases, and 15 bases stayed unmatched. This CDR3 has 16 residues. Germline-derived CDR1 and CDR2 are SQVTM and ANQGSEA. CDR3 bases: TGCAGCGTCGGTCCCACGGGGCAGGGGGACGGAAACACCATATATTTT. Amino acid sequence: CSVGPTGQGDGNTIYF.

As concerns this clonotype: A much larger clone differs from this one at a single base, so this may be a read error. The chain carries TRBV18 and TRBJ2-7; D is unresolved. Per the germline V gene, CDR1 is KGHSH and CDR2 is LQKENI. The CDR3 sequence is 14 residues long. V lost 5 bases and J lost 7, with 18 bases in between. The CDR3 sequence is CASSSIGSDSEQYF. The CDR3 coding sequence is TGTGCCAGCTCATCAATAGGTTCGGATAGTGAGCAGTACTTC. The variable domain in full, completed from reference TRBV18 and TRBJ2-7, reads NAGVMQNPRHLVRRRGQEARLRCSPMKGHSHVYWYRQLPEEGLKFMVYLQKENIIDESGMPKERFSAEFPKEGPSILRIQQVVRGDSAAYFCASSSIGSDSEQYFGPGTRLTVT.

This clonotype has a handful of counts. V gene TRBV10-3 combines with J gene TRBJ2-5; no firm D call. The V and J ends lost 0 bases and 11 bases respectively, with 10 bases between them. Per germline, CDR1 ENHRY and CDR2 SYGVKD. The CDR3 loop spans 12 amino acids. CDR3 in amino acids: CAISESEDEQYF. In DNA, the CDR3 is TGTGCCATCAGTGAGTCGGAAGATGAGCAGTACTTC.

This clonotype was observed a few times. In this CDR3 the conserved last residue, phenylalanine or tryptophan, is missing, so a read error is likely. No DNA is shown, since the ends of the CDR3 on it are uncertain; the CDR3 is the one TCRdb lists. The J gene is TRBJ1-6, the V gene TRBV29-1. Inclusive of both ends, the CDR3 amounts to 10 amino acids. The germline gives CDR1 SQVTM, CDR2 ANQGSEA. CDR3 region: CSSSISGRHG.

In this sample, this clonotype is medium-sized. This sequence joins TRBV20-1 and TRBJ2-2; a possible D gene is TRBD1 (5 bases). Trimming pared 6 bases from V and 3 bases from J, leaving 14 bases between. Germline V gene data show CDR1 as DFQATT and CDR2 as SNEGSKA (reference sequence). CDR3 size: 14 residues. In DNA form, the CDR3 reads TGCAGTGCGCCAGGGTGGCCCGACACCGGGGAGCTGTTTTTT. Residues: CSAPGWPDTGELFF.

This clonotype appeared many times. The rearrangement links TRBV4-2 to TRBJ1-6, with D uncertain. CDR3 length: 17 residues. V shed 0 bases and J shed 2 bases, with 11 bases lying between them. Germline lookup yields CDR1 LGHNA and CDR2 YNFKEQ. The CDR3 sequence: CASSQDLHRTYNSPLHF. CDR3 in DNA: TGTGCCAGCAGCCAAGATCTCCACCGGACCTATAATTCACCCCTCCACTTT.

This clonotype was detected only once. A much larger clone lies one base from this, so it may be a read error. V usage is TRBV18 and J usage is TRBJ2-1, with 8 bases fitting TRBD2. The CDR3 totals 16 residues. From germline, CDR1 is KGHSH and CDR2 LQKENI. CDR3 sequence: CASSPGVAGSYIEQFF. The CDR3, as DNA: TGTGCCAGCTCACCAGGGGTAGCGGGATCCTACATTGAGCAGTTCTTC. The full variable domain, in which reference TRBV18 and TRBJ2-1 provide the parts outside the CDR3, is NAGVMQNPRHLVRRRGQEARLRCSPMKGHSHVYWYRQLPEEGLKFMVYLQKENIIDESGMPKERFSAEFPKEGPSILRIQQVVRGDSAAYFCASSPGVAGSYIEQFFGPGTRLTVL.

The sample holds many counts of this clonotype. The chain couples TRBV30 to TRBJ1-2, with D perhaps TRBD1 (5 bases). The CDR3 has 13 residues. Per germline, CDR1 GTSNPN and CDR2 SVGIG (reference sequence). V was clipped by 1 base and J by 3 bases, with 9 bases between them. The CDR3 DNA reads as TGTGCCTGGAGTGAGGGGTCGCACTATGGCTACACCTTC. Protein product: CAWSEGSHYGYTF.

This clonotype was detected only a few times. This rearrangement joins TRBV18 to TRBJ1-3, with D unresolved. The CDR3 is 18 residues long. CDR1 and CDR2 (germline): KGHSH, LQKENI. Trimming took off 1 base at V and 0 bases at J, with 16 bases between the two ends. The CDR3 DNA reads TGTGCCAGCTCACCACTCGCAGGCGGGAGATTCTCTGGAAACACCATATATTTT. Amino acids: CASSPLAGGRFSGNTIYF.

V usage is TRBV14 and J usage is TRBJ1-1; D might be TRBD1 (6 bases). From germline, CDR1 is SGHDN and CDR2 FVKESK. The CDR3 runs to 15 residues. Between the trimmed V and J ends, which lost 3 bases and 11 bases, there was a span of 22 bases. The CDR3 here is CASSHSDSVGTDAFF. As DNA, the CDR3 is TGTGCCAGCAGCCATTCGGACAGTGTGGGGACGGACGCTTTCTTT.